The 12 T cell receptor beta chains presented below share a single source sample, sequenced in a study of blood T cell repertoires in COVID-19. The assay was immunoSEQ multiplex PCR, and TCRdb's table has in-frame clones only and misses some. The sample holds around 120,000 clones, more than 65% seen once. Sequencing was carried out using peripheral blood. These receptors were obtained from a human donor in a cohort sampled during active COVID-19.

This clone was seen only a few times. The V gene is TRBV4-3, the J gene TRBJ1-5; 7 bases map to TRBD1. The V gene's germline CDR1 is LGHNA and CDR2 YSLEER. Trimming at V came to 5 bases and at J to 6 bases, leaving 13 bases not matched to a gene. CDR3 size: 16 residues. The CDR3 spells CASSSQLTGTGQPQHF. The CDR3 region has the DNA TGCGCCAGCAGCTCCCAATTGACAGGGACGGGTCAGCCCCAGCATTTT.

The chain couples TRBV2 to TRBJ2-7; no clear D. Per germline, CDR1 SNHLY and CDR2 FYNNEI. CDR3 length: 11 residues. V was clipped by 5 bases and J by 4 bases, with 6 bases between them. The CDR3 here is CASSQTYEQYF. The CDR3 region has the DNA TGTGCCAGCAGTCAGACTTACGAGCAGTACTTC.

The chain uses TRBV14 and TRBJ2-5; D not certain. There are 15 residues in the CDR3. Trimming pared 2 bases from V and 1 base from J, leaving 11 bases between. CDR1 and CDR2 from the germline V gene are SGHDN and FVKESK. The CDR3 region is CASSQHMVTQETQYF. The CDR3 DNA reads as TGTGCCAGCAGCCAACACATGGTTACCCAAGAGACCCAGTACTTC. Full variable domain (rest looked up from reference TRBV14 and TRBJ2-5): EAGVTQFPSHSVIEKGQTVTLRCDPISGHDNLYWYRRVMGKEIKFLLHFVKESKQDESGMPNNRFLAERTGGTYSTLKVQPAELEDSGVYFCASSQHMVTQETQYFGPGTRLLVL.

The CDR3 reads CASGPLDYGYTF. In nucleotides, the CDR3 is TGTGCCAGCGGGCCCCTGGACTATGGCTACACCTTC. The chain joins TRBV6-5 to TRBJ1-2, with D hard to call. CDR1 is MNHEY and CDR2 is SVGAGI in the germline V gene. This CDR3 spans 12 amino acids. V was cut by 8 bases and J by 3 bases, with 10 bases left in between.

The chain employs TRBV5-1 and TRBJ2-7; 12 bases map to TRBD2. The CDR3 has 17 residues. Trimming removed 0 bases from V and 0 bases from J; junction bases left unmatched: 4. Germline loops: CDR1 SGHRS, CDR2 YFSETQ. Written as DNA, the CDR3 is TGCGCCAGCAGCTTGGGGACTAGCGGGGCCAGCTCCTACGAGCAGTACTTC. Its translation is CASSLGTSGASSYEQYF.

This clone was observed a few times. The chain is built from TRBV19 and TRBJ1-2, with 7 bases aligning to TRBD1. The CDR3 is made up of 15 amino acids. The germline gives CDR1 LNHDA, CDR2 SQIVND (reference sequence). V trimming: 4 bases; J trimming: 7 bases; junction bases outside the gene matches: 12. The DNA of the CDR3 is TGTGCCAGTAGTAAGGAGGGACAGAAATTCGGTGGCTACACCTTC. Amino acid sequence: CASSKEGQKFGGYTF.

This clone was counted only a few times. V and J are TRBV2 and TRBJ1-2, with D perhaps TRBD1 (6 bases). This CDR3 contains 15 residues. Trimming cost V 2 bases and J 6 bases, with 16 bases left between them. Germline V gives CDR1 SNHLY, CDR2 FYNNEI. The CDR3 nucleotides read TGTGCCAGCAGTGAACAACAGGGCGGATTCAATGGCTACACCTTC. It is translated as CASSEQQGGFNGYTF.

A word on this clone: The sample holds other DNA sequences that translate to the same CDR3. The rearrangement uses TRBV7-2 and TRBJ1-6; weak D call: TRBD1 (5 bases). CDR3 length equals 14 residues. Germline V lookup: CDR1 SGHTA, CDR2 FQGNSA. V was pared by 1 base and J by 7 bases, with 8 bases between. CDR3 bases: TGTGCCAGCAGCTTAGGACAGATAAATTCACCCCTCCACTTT. Its protein product is CASSLGQINSPLHF. The complete variable domain, with remaining parts taken from reference TRBV7-2 and TRBJ1-6, reads GAGVSQSPSNKVTEKGKDVELRCDPISGHTALYWYRQSLGQGLEFLIYFQGNSAPDKSGLPSDRFSAERTGGSVSTLTIQRTQQEDSAVYLCASSLGQINSPLHFGNGTRLTVT.

The chain has TRBV29-1 and TRBJ2-1, with TRBD2 matching over 13 bases. CDR1 SQVTM and CDR2 ANQGSEA come from the germline V gene. This CDR3 spans 16 amino acids. After removal of 6 bases from V and 7 bases from J, the junction contained 12 bases not matched to a gene. As DNA, the CDR3 is TGCAGCGTGGAACAACTAGCGGGAGGGCCGGAGAATGAGCAGTTCTTC. As protein: CSVEQLAGGPENEQFF.

The genes are TRBV5-1 and TRBJ2-1; 9 nucleotides match TRBD1. The germline gives CDR1 SGHRS, CDR2 YFSETQ. With V trimmed by 2 bases and J by 12 bases, 12 bases remained unmatched. The CDR3 contains 15 residues. CDR3 region: CASSLTGGGSVGQFF. The CDR3 DNA follows: TGCGCCAGCAGCTTAACAGGGGGCGGGTCCGTTGGGCAGTTCTTC.

This chain connects TRBV19 to TRBJ1-5; TRBD1 is a possible D gene (6 bases). The CDR3 contains 16 residues. Trimming stripped 0 bases from V and 7 bases from J, with 16 bases between. Germline V gene sequence: CDR1 LNHDA, CDR2 SQIVND (reference sequence). In DNA form, the CDR3 reads TGTGCCAGTAGTATAGAGTCCTACAGGGTGGGCCAGCCCCAGCATTTT. This translates into CASSIESYRVGQPQHF.

The chain combines TRBV6-6 with TRBJ2-7; the D is unclear. Trimming stripped 2 bases from V and 7 bases from J, with 12 bases between. CDR1 MNHNY and CDR2 SVGAGI come from the germline V gene (reference sequence). This CDR3 comprises 13 residues. DNA for the CDR3: TGTGCCAGCAGTTACCTGGGCAGAAGGGAGCAGTACTTC. This gives the protein CASSYLGRREQYF.